One T cell receptor (beta chain) is described in this entry. Its antigen is unknown. This sample stems from a study of blood T cells in healthy people across ages. Study-level findings and limits: Correlation between TCR beta diversity and naive T cell percentage was strong.

V shed 3 bases and J shed 5 bases, with 10 bases lying between them. This CDR3 region has 13 residues. Per the germline V gene, CDR1 is LGHNA and CDR2 is YSLEER. Aged about 6 to 95, donors were systemically healthy Caucasians from Russia. Using a J-beta primer mix together with a sample-barcoded 5' primer, a second PCR was run for about 6 to 11 cycles. Researchers report that each sample yielded at least 3 million CDR3-containing paired-end reads. From the 5' RACE reads, TCRdb called clonotypes with MiXCR, one entry per CDR3 protein. This sample has some 1,800,000 distinct CDR3 sequences, with roughly 43% found just once.

The receptor comes from a human donor in good health. The rearrangement links TRBV4-3 to TRBJ1-2; no reliable D call. Sequencing was carried out using blood. CDR3 in amino acids: CASSQDPEYGYTF. For the CDR3, the DNA is TGCGCCAGCAGCCAGGACCCTGAGTATGGCTACACCTTC.